The 6 T cell receptor beta chains below were found in one sample sequenced in a study of T cells in women clearing cervical HPV infection. Sequenced by immunoSEQ multiplex PCR; TCRdb stores in-frame clones only, minus some. Here the sample table reports 30,000 to 45,000 clones. Sequences were obtained from blood buffy coat. These receptors all stem from a woman aged 18 to 75 with a cervical HPV16 infection that either progressed to CIN3+ or cleared (not recorded which).

For this clone: Read coverage stops 3 residues before the CDR3 terminus; the germline J gene supplies the remainder. The V and J genes are TRBV14 and TRBJ2-3, with 8 positions matching TRBD1. The germline CDR1 and CDR2 sequences are SGHDN and FVKESK. The CDR3 totals 15 residues. The CDR3 protein is CASSPRDRPWETQYF. CDR3 DNA, as far as it was read: TGTGCCAGCAGCCCCCGGGACAGGCCTTGGGAGACG. Full variable domain (outside the CDR3, taken from reference TRBV14 and TRBJ2-3): EAGVTQFPSHSVIEKGQTVTLRCDPISGHDNLYWYRRVMGKEIKFLLHFVKESKQDESGMPNNRFLAERTGGTYSTLKVQPAELEDSGVYFCASSPRDRPWETQYFGPGTRLTVL.

On this clone: The CDR3 end lies 3 residues beyond the end of the read and is filled in from the germline J gene. J is TRBJ1-2 and V is TRBV6-2 or TRBV6-3, with D tentatively TRBD1 (6 bases). Per the germline V gene, CDR1 is MNHEY and CDR2 is SVGEGT. There are 14 residues in the CDR3. CDR3 bases read: TGTGCCAGCAGTTATGGAGCAGGGGTTTACGAC. The encoded protein is CASSYGAGVYD. The CDR3 reads in full as CASSYGAGVYDYTF.

As concerns this clone: The sequence runs out 3 residues before the end of the CDR3; the remainder is reconstructed from the germline J gene. This sequence joins TRBV7-9 and TRBJ2-4; D remains unclear. The CDR3 covers 13 residues. The germline V gene has CDR1 SEHNR and CDR2 FQNEAQ (reference sequence). The covered CDR3 bases are TGTGCCAGCAGCTTAGACGGAAACTATGGT. Protein sequence: CASSLDGNYG. The complete CDR3 protein is CASSLDGNYGQYF.

Concerning this clone itself: The read halts 3 residues ahead of the CDR3 end, with the missing end drawn from the germline J gene. The V gene is TRBV11-1, the J gene TRBJ1-1, with TRBD1 matching over 10 bases. Germline CDR1 is SGHAT and CDR2 is FQDESV (reference sequence). The CDR3 sequence is 15 residues long. CDR3 DNA, as far as it was read: TGTGCCAGCAGCTTAGATGCGGACAGGGGGTTAGAA. Translated, it gives CASSLDADRGLE. The CDR3 reads in full as CASSLDADRGLEAFF. Filled out from reference TRBV11-1 and TRBJ1-1, the complete variable domain reads EAEVAQSPRYKITEKSQAVAFWCDPISGHATLYWYRQILGQGPELLVQFQDESVVDDSQLPKDRFSAERLKGVDSTLKIQPAELGDSAMYLCASSLDADRGLEAFFGQGTRLTVV.

As concerns this clone: Mismatch with germline at one junction end may stem from a read error. Sequencing ends 3 residues short of the CDR3 end; the germline J gene provides the rest. The same CDR3 can be traced to other DNA sequences in this sample. The chain employs TRBV13 and TRBJ1-3; 7 bases line up with TRBD1. The CDR3 is made up of 16 amino acids. Germline-derived CDR1 and CDR2 are PRHDT and FYEKMQ (reference sequence). The CDR3 region is CASSLGTGAGGNTIYF. Partial CDR3 DNA: TGTGCCAGTAGCTTAGGAACAGGGGCCGGGGGAAACACC.

About this clone: The CDR3 extends 3 residues past the end of the read, so its final part is completed from the germline J gene. The V call is TRBV20-1, the J call TRBJ1-1; D is unclear. The CDR3 length is 14 residues. V dropped 6 bases and J dropped 1 base, with 15 bases sitting between them. Germline-derived CDR1 and CDR2 are DFQATT and SNEGSKA (reference sequence). Partial CDR3 DNA: TGCAGTGCCGGGCGGGTGTGGGGGAACACTGAA. Protein sequence: CSAGRVWGNTE. From start to end, the CDR3 is CSAGRVWGNTEAFF.